The source of this T cell receptor (beta chain) is a study of technical replicates of blood from a few donors. The protocol was immunoSEQ multiplex PCR, while the TCRdb copy is restricted to in-frame clones and leaves out a portion. In the table there are 80,000 or so clones, roughly 98% of which are singletons. CDR3 length: 14 residues. J lost 3 bases, V lost 5 bases, and 5 bases had no gene match. Germline V gene lookup returns CDR1 SGHVS and CDR2 FNYEAQ. The receptor was derived from a human donor in good health. This sequence joins TRBV7-6 and TRBJ2-7, with TRBD1 matching 9 bases. Sequenced sample: T cells isolated from PBMCs. The CDR3 bases are TGTGCCAGCAGCAACCGGGACAGGGTCTACGAGCAGTACTTC. Translating gives CASSNRDRVYEQYF.